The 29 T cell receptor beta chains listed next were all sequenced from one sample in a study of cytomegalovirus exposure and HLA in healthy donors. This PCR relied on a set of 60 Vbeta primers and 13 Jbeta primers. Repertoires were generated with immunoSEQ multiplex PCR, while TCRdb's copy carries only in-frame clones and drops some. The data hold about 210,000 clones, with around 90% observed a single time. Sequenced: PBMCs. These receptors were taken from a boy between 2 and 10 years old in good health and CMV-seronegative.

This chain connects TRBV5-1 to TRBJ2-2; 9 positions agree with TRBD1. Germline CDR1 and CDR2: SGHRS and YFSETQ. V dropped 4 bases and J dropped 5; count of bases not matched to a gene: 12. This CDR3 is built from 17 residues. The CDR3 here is CASSLLPGQGITGELFF. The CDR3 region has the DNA TGCGCCAGCAGCCTACTTCCGGGACAGGGTATTACCGGGGAGCTGTTTTTT.

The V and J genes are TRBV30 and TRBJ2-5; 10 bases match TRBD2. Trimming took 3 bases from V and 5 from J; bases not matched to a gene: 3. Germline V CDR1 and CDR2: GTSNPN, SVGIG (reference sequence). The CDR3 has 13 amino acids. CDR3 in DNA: TGTGCCTGGAGGCTAGCGGGAGCGGAGACCCAGTACTTC. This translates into CAWRLAGAETQYF.

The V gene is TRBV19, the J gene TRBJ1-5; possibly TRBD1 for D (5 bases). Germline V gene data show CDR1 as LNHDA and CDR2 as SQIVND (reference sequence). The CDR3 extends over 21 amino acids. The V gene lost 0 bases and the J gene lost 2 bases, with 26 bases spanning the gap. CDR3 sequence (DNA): TGTGCCAGTAGTATAGATACGGCCCCAGGGATGTCCACGGGTGGCAATCAGCCCCAGCATTTT. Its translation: CASSIDTAPGMSTGGNQPQHF.

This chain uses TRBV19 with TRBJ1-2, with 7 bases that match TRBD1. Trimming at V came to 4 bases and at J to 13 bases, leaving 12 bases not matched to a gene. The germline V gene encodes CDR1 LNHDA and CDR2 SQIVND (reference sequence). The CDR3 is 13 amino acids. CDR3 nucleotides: TGTGCCAGTAGTAGAGATCCGAGGGGGCGGATCACCTTC. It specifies CASSRDPRGRITF.

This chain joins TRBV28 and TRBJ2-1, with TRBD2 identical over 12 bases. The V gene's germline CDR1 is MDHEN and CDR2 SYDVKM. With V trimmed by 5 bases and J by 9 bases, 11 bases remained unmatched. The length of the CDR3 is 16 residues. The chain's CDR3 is CASSPRLAGDPSEQFF. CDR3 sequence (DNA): TGTGCCAGCAGTCCTCGACTAGCGGGAGACCCCAGTGAGCAGTTCTTC.

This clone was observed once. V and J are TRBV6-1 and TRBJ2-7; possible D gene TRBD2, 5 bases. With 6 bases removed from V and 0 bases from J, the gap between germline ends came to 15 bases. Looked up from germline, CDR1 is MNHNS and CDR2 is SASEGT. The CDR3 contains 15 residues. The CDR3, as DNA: TGTGCCAGCAGGTTGGGAGTAAGTGACTCCTACGAGCAGTACTTC. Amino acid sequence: CASRLGVSDSYEQYF.

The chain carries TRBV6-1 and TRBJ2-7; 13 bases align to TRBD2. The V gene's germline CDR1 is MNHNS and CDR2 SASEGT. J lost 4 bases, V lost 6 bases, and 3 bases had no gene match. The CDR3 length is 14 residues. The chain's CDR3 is CASRGLAGSYEQYF. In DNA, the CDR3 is TGTGCCAGCAGGGGACTAGCGGGAAGTTACGAGCAGTACTTC.

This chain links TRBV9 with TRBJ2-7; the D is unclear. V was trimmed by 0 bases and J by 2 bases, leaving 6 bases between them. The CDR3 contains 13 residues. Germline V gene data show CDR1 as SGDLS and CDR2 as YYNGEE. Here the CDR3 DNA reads TGTGCCAGCAGCGTAGCAACAGCCTACGAGCAGTACTTC. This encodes CASSVATAYEQYF.

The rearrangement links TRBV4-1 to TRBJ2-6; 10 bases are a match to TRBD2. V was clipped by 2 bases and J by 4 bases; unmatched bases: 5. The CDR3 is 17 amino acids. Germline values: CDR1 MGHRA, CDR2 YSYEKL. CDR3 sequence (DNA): TGCGCCAGCAGCCAAACAAGCGGGGGGGCCGGGGCCAACGTCCTGACTTTC. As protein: CASSQTSGGAGANVLTF.

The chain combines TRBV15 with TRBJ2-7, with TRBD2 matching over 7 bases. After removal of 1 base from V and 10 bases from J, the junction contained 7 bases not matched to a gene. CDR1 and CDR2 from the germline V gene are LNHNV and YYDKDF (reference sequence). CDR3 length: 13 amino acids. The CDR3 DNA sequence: TGTGCCACCAGCAGAGGGGAGGGAGGGGAACAGTACTTC. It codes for CATSRGEGGEQYF.

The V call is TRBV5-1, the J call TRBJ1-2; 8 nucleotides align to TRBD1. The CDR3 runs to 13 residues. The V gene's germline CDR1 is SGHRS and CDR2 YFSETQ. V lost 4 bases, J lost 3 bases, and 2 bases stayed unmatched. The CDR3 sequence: CASSPDRDYGYTF. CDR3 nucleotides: TGCGCCAGCAGCCCGGACAGGGACTATGGCTACACCTTC.

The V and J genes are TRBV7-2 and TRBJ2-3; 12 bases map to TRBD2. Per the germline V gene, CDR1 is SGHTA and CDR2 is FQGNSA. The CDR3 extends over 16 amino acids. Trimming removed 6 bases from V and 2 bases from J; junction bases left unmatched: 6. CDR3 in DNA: TGTGCCAGCAGTCGCAGACTAGCGGGGGACACAGATACGCAGTATTTT. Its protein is CASSRRLAGDTDTQYF.

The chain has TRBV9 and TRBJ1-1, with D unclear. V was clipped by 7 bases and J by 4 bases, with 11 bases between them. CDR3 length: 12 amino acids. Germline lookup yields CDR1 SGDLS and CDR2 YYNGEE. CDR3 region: CASGREGTEAFF. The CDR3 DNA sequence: TGTGCCAGCGGCCGGGAGGGCACTGAAGCTTTCTTT.

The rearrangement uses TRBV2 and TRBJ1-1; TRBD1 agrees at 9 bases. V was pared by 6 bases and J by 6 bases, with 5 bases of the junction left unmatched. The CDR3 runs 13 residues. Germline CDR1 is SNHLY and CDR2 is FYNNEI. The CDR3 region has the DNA TGTGCCAGCAGCCCACAGGGGGCGGCTGAAGCTTTCTTT. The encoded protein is CASSPQGAAEAFF. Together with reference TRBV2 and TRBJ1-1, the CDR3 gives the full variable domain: EPEVTQTPSHQVTQMGQEVILRCVPISNHLYFYWYRQILGQKVEFLVSFYNNEISEKSEIFDDQFSVERPDGSNFTLKIRSTKLEDSAMYFCASSPQGAAEAFFGQGTRLTVV.

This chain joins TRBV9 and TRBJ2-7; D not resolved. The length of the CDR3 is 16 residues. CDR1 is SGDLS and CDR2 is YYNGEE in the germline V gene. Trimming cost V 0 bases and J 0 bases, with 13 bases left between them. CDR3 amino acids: CASSVEPVLSSYEQYF. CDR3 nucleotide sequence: TGTGCCAGCAGCGTAGAGCCGGTCCTTAGCTCCTACGAGCAGTACTTC. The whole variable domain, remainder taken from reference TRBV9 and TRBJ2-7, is DSGVTQTPKHLITATGQRVTLRCSPRSGDLSVYWYQQSLDQGLQFLIQYYNGEERAKGNILERFSAQQFPDLHSELNLSSLELGDSALYFCASSVEPVLSSYEQYFGPGTRLTVT.

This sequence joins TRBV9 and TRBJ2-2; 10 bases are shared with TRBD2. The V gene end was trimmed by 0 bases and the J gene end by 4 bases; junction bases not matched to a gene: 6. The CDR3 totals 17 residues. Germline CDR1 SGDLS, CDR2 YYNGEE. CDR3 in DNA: TGTGCCAGCAGCGTAGTGGCTAGCGGGAGCGGCACCGGGGAGCTGTTTTTT. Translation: CASSVVASGSGTGELFF.

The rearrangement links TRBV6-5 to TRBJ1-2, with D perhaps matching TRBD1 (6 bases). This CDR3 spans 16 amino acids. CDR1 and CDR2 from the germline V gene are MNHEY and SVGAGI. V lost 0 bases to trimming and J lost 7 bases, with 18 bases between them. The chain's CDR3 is CASSYSIFDQGTGYTF. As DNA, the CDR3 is TGTGCCAGCAGTTACTCGATTTTTGATCAGGGGACTGGCTACACCTTC.

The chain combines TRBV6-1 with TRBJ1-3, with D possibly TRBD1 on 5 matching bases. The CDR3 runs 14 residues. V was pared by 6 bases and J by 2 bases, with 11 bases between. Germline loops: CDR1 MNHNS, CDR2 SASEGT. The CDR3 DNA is TGTGCCAGCAGCCCAGGGCACACTGGAAACACCATATATTTT. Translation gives CASSPGHTGNTIYF.

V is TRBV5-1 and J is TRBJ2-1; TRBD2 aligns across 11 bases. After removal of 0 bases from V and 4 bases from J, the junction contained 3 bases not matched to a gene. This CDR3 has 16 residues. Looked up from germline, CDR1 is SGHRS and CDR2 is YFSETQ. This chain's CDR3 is CASSLGGTSGYNEQFF. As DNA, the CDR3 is TGCGCCAGCAGCTTGGGGGGGACTAGCGGTTACAATGAGCAGTTCTTC.

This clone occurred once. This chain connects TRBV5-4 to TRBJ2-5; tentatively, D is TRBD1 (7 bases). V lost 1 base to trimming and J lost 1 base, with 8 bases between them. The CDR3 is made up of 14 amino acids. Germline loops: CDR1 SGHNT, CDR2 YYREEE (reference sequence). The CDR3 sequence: CASSLQGGQETQYF. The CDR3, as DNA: TGTGCCAGCAGCTTGCAGGGGGGCCAAGAGACCCAGTACTTC.

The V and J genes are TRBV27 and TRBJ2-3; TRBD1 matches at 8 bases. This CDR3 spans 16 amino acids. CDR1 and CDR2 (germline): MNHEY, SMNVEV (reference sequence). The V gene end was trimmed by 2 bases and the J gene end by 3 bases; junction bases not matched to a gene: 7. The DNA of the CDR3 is TGTGCCAGCAGTTTACCCCCGACAGGGGAAACAGATACGCAGTATTTT. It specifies CASSLPPTGETDTQYF.

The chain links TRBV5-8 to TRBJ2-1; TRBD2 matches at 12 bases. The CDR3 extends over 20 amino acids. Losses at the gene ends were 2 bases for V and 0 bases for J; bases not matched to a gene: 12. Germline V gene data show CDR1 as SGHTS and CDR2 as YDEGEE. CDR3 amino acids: CASSFHSGLAGLSSYNEQFF. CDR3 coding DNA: TGTGCCAGCAGCTTTCATTCGGGACTAGCGGGCTTGAGCTCCTACAATGAGCAGTTCTTC.

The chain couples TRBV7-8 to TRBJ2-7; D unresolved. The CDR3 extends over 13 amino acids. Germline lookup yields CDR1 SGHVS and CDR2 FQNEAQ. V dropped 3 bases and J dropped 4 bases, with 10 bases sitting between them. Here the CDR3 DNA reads TGTGCCAGCAGCTTTATTTCCTCTTACGAGCAGTACTTC. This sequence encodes CASSFISSYEQYF.

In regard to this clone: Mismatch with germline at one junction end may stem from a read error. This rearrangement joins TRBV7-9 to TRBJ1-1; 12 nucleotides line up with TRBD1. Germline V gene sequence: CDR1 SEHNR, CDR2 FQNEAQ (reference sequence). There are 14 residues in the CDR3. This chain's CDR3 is CSSSSSGTGGEAFF. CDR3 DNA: TGTTCCAGCAGCTCATCCGGGACAGGGGGCGAAGCTTTCTTT.

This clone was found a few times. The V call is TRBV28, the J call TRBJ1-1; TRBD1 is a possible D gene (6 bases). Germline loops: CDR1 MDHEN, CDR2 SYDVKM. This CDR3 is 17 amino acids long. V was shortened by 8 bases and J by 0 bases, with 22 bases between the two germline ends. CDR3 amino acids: CASPLGGPGGMNTEAFF. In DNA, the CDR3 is TGTGCCAGCCCTCTGGGGGGGCCGGGGGGGATGAACACTGAAGCTTTCTTT.

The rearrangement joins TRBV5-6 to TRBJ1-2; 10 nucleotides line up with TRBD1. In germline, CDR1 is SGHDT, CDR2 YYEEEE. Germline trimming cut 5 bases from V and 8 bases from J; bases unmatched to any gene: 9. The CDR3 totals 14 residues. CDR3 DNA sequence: TGTGCCAGCAGGGACGACAGGGGGCTCGTCGGCTACACCTTC. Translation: CASRDDRGLVGYTF.

This chain's CDR3 is CASSEADTQYF. The DNA for the CDR3 is TGTGCCAGCAGTGAGGCAGATACGCAGTATTTT. The chain employs TRBV6-6 and TRBJ2-3; the D is unclear. V lost 5 bases to trimming and J lost 4 bases, with 4 bases between them. The CDR3 has 11 amino acids. Germline loops: CDR1 MNHNY, CDR2 SVGAGI (reference sequence).

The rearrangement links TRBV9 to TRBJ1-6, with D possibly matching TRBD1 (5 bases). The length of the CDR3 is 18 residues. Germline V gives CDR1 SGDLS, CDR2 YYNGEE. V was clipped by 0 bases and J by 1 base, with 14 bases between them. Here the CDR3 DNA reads TGTGCCAGCAGCGTAGAGGCAGGGCTAGGGTCCTATAATTCACCCCTCCACTTT. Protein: CASSVEAGLGSYNSPLHF.

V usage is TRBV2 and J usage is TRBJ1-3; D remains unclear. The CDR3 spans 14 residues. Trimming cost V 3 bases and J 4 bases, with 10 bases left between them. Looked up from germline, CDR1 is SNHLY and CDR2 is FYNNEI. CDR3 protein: CASSDGKPGNTIYF. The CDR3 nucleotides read TGTGCCAGCAGTGACGGGAAACCCGGAAACACCATATATTTT.